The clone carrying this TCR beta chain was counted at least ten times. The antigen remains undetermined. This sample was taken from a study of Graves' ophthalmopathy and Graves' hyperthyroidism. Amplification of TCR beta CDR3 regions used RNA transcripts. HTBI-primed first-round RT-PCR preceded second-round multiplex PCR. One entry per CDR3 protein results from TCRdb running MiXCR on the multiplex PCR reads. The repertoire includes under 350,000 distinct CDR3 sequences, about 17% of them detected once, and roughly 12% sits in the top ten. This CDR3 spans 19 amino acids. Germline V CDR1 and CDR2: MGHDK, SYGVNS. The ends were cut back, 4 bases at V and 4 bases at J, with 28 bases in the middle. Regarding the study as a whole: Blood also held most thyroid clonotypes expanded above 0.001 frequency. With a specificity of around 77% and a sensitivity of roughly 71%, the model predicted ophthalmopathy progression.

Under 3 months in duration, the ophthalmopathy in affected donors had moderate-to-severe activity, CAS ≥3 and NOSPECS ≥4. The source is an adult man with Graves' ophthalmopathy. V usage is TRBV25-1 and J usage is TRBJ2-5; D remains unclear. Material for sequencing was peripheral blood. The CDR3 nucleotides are TGTGCCAGCAGTGGGTCGAAGCTAGGTCCCCCATATTCCACAGAGACCCAGTACTTC. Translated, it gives CASSGSKLGPPYSTETQYF.